The 30 T cell receptor beta chains presented below share a single source sample, sequenced in a study of identical twins. A single record per CDR3 protein comes from TCRdb applying MiXCR to the 5' RACE reads. The repertoire holds 700,000 or so distinct CDR3 sequences, under 9% seen once, with 0.85% to 1% in the top ten. The same sample was also studied in work on yellow fever vaccine responses in identical twins.

The sequencing input was PBMCs. The receptors shown here come from a woman in her late teens or twenties in good health.

The sample holds many counts of this clonotype. This chain uses TRBV7-9 with TRBJ2-5; TRBD2 aligns across 9 bases. Germline CDR1 is SEHNR and CDR2 is FQNEAQ (reference sequence). The CDR3 sequence is 15 residues long. V dropped 4 bases and J dropped 3; count of bases not matched to a gene: 6. This CDR3 is CASSSLSGREETQYF. The CDR3 region has the DNA TGTGCCAGCAGCTCCCTTAGCGGGAGAGAAGAGACCCAGTACTTC.

This clonotype was counted a few times. The chain is built from TRBV5-1 and TRBJ2-6, with TRBD2 matching 11 bases. Germline trimming cut 0 bases from V and 0 bases from J; bases unmatched to any gene: 5. CDR1 and CDR2 from the germline V gene are SGHRS and YFSETQ. The CDR3 extends over 19 amino acids. Here the CDR3 DNA reads TGCGCCAGCAGCTTGGCCGGACTAGCGGGTATCTCTGGGGCCAACGTCCTGACTTTC. Its protein product is CASSLAGLAGISGANVLTF.

In its sample, this clonotype was seen many times. The chain couples TRBV28 to TRBJ2-2; D is tentatively TRBD1 or TRBD2 (5 bases each). This CDR3 region has 16 residues. Between the trimmed V and J ends, which lost 3 bases and 3 bases, there was a span of 14 bases. Germline-derived CDR1 and CDR2 are MDHEN and SYDVKM. In nucleotides, the CDR3 is TGTGCCAGCAGTTTGTCCGGGGCAACCTACACCGGGGAGCTGTTTTTT. Protein sequence: CASSLSGATYTGELFF. Combining the CDR3 with reference TRBV28 and TRBJ2-2 gives the whole variable domain DVKVTQSSRYLVKRTGEKVFLECVQDMDHENMFWYRQDPGLGLRLIYFSYDVKMKEKGDIPEGYSVSREKKERFSLILESASTNQTSMYLCASSLSGATYTGELFFGEGSRLTVL.

The table lists this clonotype with a few counts. V and J are TRBV6-1 and TRBJ2-3, with 8 bases matching TRBD2. Germline CDR1 is MNHNS and CDR2 is SASEGT. V dropped 4 bases and J dropped 2; count of bases not matched to a gene: 8. The CDR3 is 16 amino acids. This chain's CDR3 is CASSATSGGYTDTQYF. Written as DNA, the CDR3 is TGTGCCAGCAGTGCCACGAGCGGGGGATACACAGATACGCAGTATTTT.

This clonotype was recorded many times. V is TRBV27 and J is TRBJ1-1; D unresolved. The germline CDR1 and CDR2 sequences are MNHEY and SMNVEV (reference sequence). V was clipped by 7 bases and J by 4 bases, with 13 bases between them. The CDR3 runs to 13 residues. This chain's CDR3 is CASTSRLGTEAFF. CDR3 DNA: TGTGCCAGCACCTCCCGACTAGGCACTGAAGCTTTCTTT.

This clonotype was picked up many times. The chain carries TRBV7-9 and TRBJ2-1; 9 bases line up with TRBD1. In germline, CDR1 is SEHNR, CDR2 FQNEAQ (reference sequence). V shed 2 bases, J shed 4 bases, and the junction held 3 bases outside the gene matches. The CDR3 runs to 15 residues. CDR3 bases: TGTGCCAGCAGCTTAATGACAGGGGGATACAATGAGCAGTTCTTC. This sequence encodes CASSLMTGGYNEQFF.

This CDR3 reads CASSLEFAGQGANEQFF. The CDR3 DNA sequence: TGCGCCAGCAGCTTGGAGTTCGCGGGACAGGGGGCAAATGAGCAGTTCTTC. The chain has TRBV5-1 and TRBJ2-1; 12 nucleotides match TRBD1. Germline CDR1 SGHRS, CDR2 YFSETQ. This CDR3 spans 17 amino acids. V shed 0 bases, J shed 7 bases, and the junction held 8 bases outside the gene matches.

The chain links TRBV19 to TRBJ2-7; 9 nucleotides align to TRBD1. Per germline, CDR1 LNHDA and CDR2 SQIVND (reference sequence). The CDR3 covers 13 residues. The J segment lost 5 bases and the V segment lost 5 bases, leaving 4 bases of the junction unmatched. The CDR3 here is CASSYRGQDEQYF. The CDR3 DNA reads TGTGCCAGTAGTTACAGGGGGCAAGACGAGCAGTACTTC.

Many counts were recorded for this clonotype. The rearrangement links TRBV15 to TRBJ2-4, with a possible D match to TRBD2 (5 bases). Trimming took off 8 bases at V and 8 bases at J, with 13 bases between the two ends. This CDR3 is built from 12 residues. Germline CDR1 LNHNV, CDR2 YYDKDF (reference sequence). CDR3 residues: CATGLKGYIQYF. Here the CDR3 DNA reads TGTGCCACCGGACTCAAGGGCTACATTCAGTACTTC.

In this sample, this clonotype turned up a few times. The chain is built from TRBV27 and TRBJ2-1, with no clear D. From germline, CDR1 is MNHEY and CDR2 SMNVEV (reference sequence). CDR3 length equals 15 residues. Trimming pared 5 bases from V and 3 bases from J, leaving 14 bases between. CDR3 loop: CASSPATSYYNEQFF. The CDR3 DNA reads TGTGCCAGCAGTCCTGCGACCAGTTACTACAATGAGCAGTTCTTC.

The chain combines TRBV9 with TRBJ2-1; TRBD2 aligns across 11 bases. The trim removed 7 bases at V and 7 bases at J, leaving 7 bases unmatched. CDR1 SGDLS and CDR2 YYNGEE come from the germline V gene. The CDR3 contains 14 residues. CDR3 amino acids: CASGSGGAGNEQFF. The CDR3 nucleotides are TGTGCCAGCGGTAGCGGGGGGGCCGGAAATGAGCAGTTCTTC.

J is TRBJ2-7 and V is TRBV7-9; possible D gene TRBD2, 5 bases. This CDR3 region has 12 residues. Trimming shortened V by 10 bases and J by 0 bases, and 10 bases separated the two germline ends. Germline loops: CDR1 SEHNR, CDR2 FQNEAQ (reference sequence). CDR3 protein: CAIAGLSYEQYF. In nucleotides, the CDR3 is TGTGCCATCGCGGGCCTCTCCTACGAGCAGTACTTC.

This clonotype was recorded at least ten times. V is TRBV3-1 and J is TRBJ2-3; the D gene is possibly TRBD2 (5 bases). Germline V gene lookup returns CDR1 LGHDT and CDR2 YNNKEL (reference sequence). CDR3 length: 15 amino acids. Trimming shortened V by 0 bases and J by 3 bases, and 10 bases separated the two germline ends. CDR3 DNA: TGTGCCAGCAGCCAAGATAGGGAGAGGACAGATACGCAGTATTTT. It translates to CASSQDRERTDTQYF.

This clonotype was seen a few times. The gene calls are TRBV7-9 and TRBJ2-2, with 8 bases identical to TRBD1. The CDR3 loop spans 15 amino acids. CDR1 is SEHNR and CDR2 is FQNEAQ in the germline V gene (reference sequence). V lost 8 bases and J lost 0; bases outside the gene matches: 5. CDR3 nucleotide sequence: TGTGCCAGCCCTGGACAGGGAACGAACACCGGGGAGCTGTTTTTT. Translated: CASPGQGTNTGELFF.

This clonotype was recorded only once. The chain uses TRBV7-9 and TRBJ2-3; tentative D call: TRBD2 (6 bases). V lost 2 bases and J 2 bases, leaving 11 bases between the germline ends. Germline values: CDR1 SEHNR, CDR2 FQNEAQ (reference sequence). This CDR3 contains 15 residues. The CDR3 protein is CASSLTRESTDTQYF. The CDR3 DNA sequence: TGTGCCAGCAGCTTAACACGGGAGTCCACAGATACGCAGTATTTT.

Only a few counts were recorded for this clonotype. This sequence joins TRBV12-3 or TRBV12-4 and TRBJ2-2, with D maybe TRBD2 (5 bases). The V end was cut by 2 bases, the J end by 4 bases, with 17 bases between. The CDR3 contains 17 residues. The CDR3 sequence: CASSLPSLRESTGELFF. For the CDR3, the DNA is TGTGCCAGCAGTTTACCCTCTTTGAGGGAAAGCACCGGGGAGCTGTTTTTT.

This clonotype was observed a few times. The V and J genes are TRBV27 and TRBJ2-3; D not resolved. Trimming left V 2 bases short and J 7 bases short, with 7 bases between. This CDR3 spans 12 amino acids. Germline V gives CDR1 MNHEY, CDR2 SMNVEV (reference sequence). CDR3 nucleotide sequence: TGTGCCAGCAGTTTAAACGGTCATACGCAGTATTTT. Amino acid sequence: CASSLNGHTQYF.

V and J are TRBV12-3 or TRBV12-4 and TRBJ2-7; the D call may be TRBD1 or TRBD2 (6 bases each). V was shortened by 3 bases and J by 3 bases, with 15 bases between the two germline ends. The CDR3 runs to 15 residues. For the CDR3, the DNA is TGTGCCAGCAGTTTGGTTGGGGGGCCTAACTACGAGCAGTACTTC. It is translated as CASSLVGGPNYEQYF.

The CDR3 nucleotides read TGTGCCAGCATCCAACTACAGGGGAACACCGGGGAGCTGTTTTTT. It specifies CASIQLQGNTGELFF. The V and J genes are TRBV12-3 or TRBV12-4 and TRBJ2-2, with D maybe TRBD1 (6 bases). This CDR3 contains 15 residues. V was clipped by 7 bases and J by 1 base, with 13 bases between them.

This clonotype was seen at least ten times. CDR3 DNA sequence: TGCGCCAGCAGCCAAGATAGCCTAGCGGGGAGTATTGTATGGACAGATACGCAGTATTTT. The encoded protein is CASSQDSLAGSIVWTDTQYF. This chain uses TRBV4-3 with TRBJ2-3, with TRBD2 matching over 9 bases. The CDR3 has 20 amino acids. Losses at the gene ends were 0 bases for V and 3 bases for J; bases not matched to a gene: 16. Germline CDR1 and CDR2: LGHNA and YSLEER.

The table lists this clonotype with many counts. This chain joins TRBV28 and TRBJ2-3; TRBD2 aligns across 7 bases. Germline lookup yields CDR1 MDHEN and CDR2 SYDVKM. The trim removed 4 bases at V and 2 bases at J, leaving 6 bases unmatched. The length of the CDR3 is 15 residues. CDR3 sequence: CASSSSSGNTDTQYF. The CDR3 DNA is TGTGCCAGCAGTTCCTCTAGCGGAAACACAGATACGCAGTATTTT.

The chain employs TRBV3-1 and TRBJ2-1, with 7 bases that match TRBD1. This CDR3 comprises 14 residues. Germline CDR1 and CDR2: LGHDT and YNNKEL (reference sequence). V shed 4 bases and J 3 bases; nucleotides not matched to a gene: 3. The CDR3 region has the DNA TGTGCCAGCAGCCCGACAGGGATCTACAATGAGCAGTTCTTC. Protein: CASSPTGIYNEQFF.

This chain joins TRBV20-1 and TRBJ2-5; tentative D call: TRBD2 (5 bases). The CDR3 has 13 residues. V lost 4 bases, J lost 5 bases, and 14 bases lay in between. CDR1 is DFQATT, CDR2 SNEGSKA, per germline (reference sequence). This CDR3 reads CSATGEGGETQYF. CDR3 bases: TGCAGTGCTACCGGGGAAGGAGGCGAGACCCAGTACTTC.

This sequence joins TRBV20-1 and TRBJ1-2, with D perhaps matching TRBD1 (6 bases). Germline assignment: CDR1 DFQATT and CDR2 SNEGSKA (reference sequence). This CDR3 has 14 residues. The V and J ends lost 4 bases and 4 bases respectively, with 16 bases between them. CDR3 in amino acids: CSATPIRTVYGYTF. CDR3 nucleotides: TGCAGTGCTACGCCTATTCGGACAGTCTATGGCTACACCTTC.

This clonotype was detected ten times or more. The V call is TRBV2, the J call TRBJ2-7; D gene unclear. The CDR3 extends over 13 amino acids. Germline loops: CDR1 SNHLY, CDR2 FYNNEI. With 6 bases removed from V and 2 bases from J, the gap between germline ends came to 11 bases. CDR3 in amino acids: CASRVGYTYEQYF. For the CDR3, the DNA is TGTGCCAGCAGAGTCGGGTATACCTACGAGCAGTACTTC.

There are a few counts of this clonotype. The rearrangement links TRBV4-2 to TRBJ2-7, with D possibly matching TRBD1 (5 bases). The CDR3 sequence is 15 residues long. The V end was cut by 0 bases, the J end by 2 bases, with 11 bases between. CDR1 and CDR2 from the germline V gene are LGHNA and YNFKEQ. The DNA for the CDR3 is TGTGCCAGCAGCCAAGACCCAGGGCTTCCCTACGAGCAGTACTTC. Protein sequence: CASSQDPGLPYEQYF.

This clonotype was seen repeatedly, ten times or more. This sequence joins TRBV10-3 and TRBJ2-5; 9 positions agree with TRBD2. Losses at the gene ends were 7 bases for V and 2 bases for J; bases not matched to a gene: 11. This CDR3 comprises 16 residues. Looked up from germline, CDR1 is ENHRY and CDR2 is SYGVKD. CDR3 sequence reads: CAIMGSGGDDQETQYF. The CDR3 region has the DNA TGTGCCATCATGGGTAGCGGGGGTGACGATCAAGAGACCCAGTACTTC.

In its sample, this clonotype was seen many times. The chain combines TRBV19 with TRBJ1-1; no definite D call. The V end lost 6 bases, the J end lost 2 bases, and 7 bases lay between the germline ends. Germline loops: CDR1 LNHDA, CDR2 SQIVND (reference sequence). This CDR3 is 12 amino acids long. CDR3 bases: TGTGCCAGTAGCCCCCCTAACACTGAAGCTTTCTTT. Protein: CASSPPNTEAFF.

The chain employs TRBV4-3 and TRBJ2-2; 11 positions match TRBD2. V lost 3 bases, J lost 6 bases, and 3 bases stayed unmatched. The CDR3 is 15 residues long. CDR1 is LGHNA and CDR2 is YSLEER in the germline V gene. CDR3 amino acids: CASSHLAGGPGELFF. CDR3 DNA sequence: TGCGCCAGCAGCCATCTAGCGGGAGGTCCCGGGGAGCTGTTTTTT.

Only a few counts were recorded for this clonotype. CDR3 nucleotide sequence: TGTGCCAGCAGTCCACAGGGGGCGGTAAATGGCTACACCTTC. It translates to CASSPQGAVNGYTF. The chain uses TRBV4-2 and TRBJ1-2; TRBD1 agrees at 9 bases. The CDR3 consists of 14 residues. CDR1 and CDR2 from the germline V gene are LGHNA and YNFKEQ. Losses at the gene ends were 6 bases for V and 6 bases for J; bases not matched to a gene: 8.